The entry below gives a single T cell receptor (beta chain) sequence along with its context. This sample was taken from a study of blood T cell repertoires in COVID-19. Overall study: Material from acute and convalescent COVID-19 was sourced from the United States, Italy and Spain. Sources were T cells, B-cell-depleted T cells, or PBMCs; the material itself was cDNA or gDNA.

Losses at the gene ends were 3 bases for V and 0 bases for J; bases not matched to a gene: 5. CDR1 is SGHAT, CDR2 FQNNGV, per germline. This CDR3 spans 16 amino acids. Original processing notes: Amplification of reference gene primers was used by the study to estimate nucleated cell counts. Profiling relied on immunoSEQ multiplex PCR, and the TCRdb table lists in-frame clones only, not all of them. That table gives V, J and clone size, and the DNA gave D and trimming. The data hold 110,000 to 150,000 clones, with over 75% observed a single time. This chain joins TRBV11-2 and TRBJ2-3; 8 positions agree with TRBD2. Sequencing was performed on peripheral blood. The receptor's source is a man between 45 and 60 years old with acute or convalescent COVID-19. The chain's CDR3 is CASSFRLAGSTDTQYF. The CDR3 DNA reads TGTGCCAGCAGCTTCCGCTTAGCGGGGAGCACAGATACGCAGTATTTT.